One and the same sample provided the 9 T cell receptor beta chains below, sequenced in a study of low-dose radiotherapy and immunotherapy resistance in tumors. The time point denotes: before trial treatment. Gene-specific TRAV and TRBV primers were used for first-strand cDNA, covering alpha and beta chains. TCRs were amplified for approximately 21 PCR cycles with a constant-region primer and V-primer adapter. TCRdb re-called the reads with MiXCR, one entry per CDR3 protein. The sample has under 90,000 distinct CDR3 sequences, roughly 19% seen once. The sample in question was PBMCs, obtained before treatment. The source is a male donor with prostate cancer.

In this sample, this clonotype turned up many times. The chain links TRBV3-1 to TRBJ2-5; TRBD2 might be the D (5 bases). V lost 1 base to trimming and J lost 5 bases, with 17 bases between them. The CDR3 consists of 16 residues. The germline V gene encodes CDR1 LGHDT and CDR2 YNNKEL (reference sequence). The CDR3 DNA sequence: TGTGCCAGCAGCCAAGTGGAGGTTGGCATTGGGGAGACCCAGTACTTC. Protein: CASSQVEVGIGETQYF.

This clonotype showed up many times. The gene calls are TRBV5-1 and TRBJ2-2; 8 bases align to TRBD2. CDR3 size: 16 residues. The junction had 9 bases not matched to a gene; V was cut back by 6 bases and J by 2 bases. The V gene's germline CDR1 is SGHRS and CDR2 YFSETQ. CDR3 coding DNA: TGCGCCAGCACAGGTCAAGCGGGGGCAAACACCGGGGAGCTGTTTTTT. It encodes CASTGQAGANTGELFF.

This clonotype was counted between two and nine times. The chain joins TRBV28 to TRBJ1-1; D is unclear. V lost 5 bases, J lost 4 bases, and 23 bases lay in between. Germline V gives CDR1 MDHEN, CDR2 SYDVKM. The CDR3 consists of 17 residues. The CDR3 bases are TGTGCCAGCAGTGCCAGCAGTTTAGGTTGGGTGGGCACTGAAGCTTTCTTT. It yields the protein CASSASSLGWVGTEAFF.

By share, this clonotype ranks as medium-sized (0.01 to 0.1%). J is TRBJ2-2 and V is TRBV6-2 or TRBV6-3; weak D call: TRBD2 (5 bases). Germline CDR1 and CDR2: MNHEY and SVGEGT. V lost 6 bases and J 3 bases, leaving 11 bases between the germline ends. The CDR3 is 14 residues long. In DNA form, the CDR3 reads TGTGCCAGCAGCCCCGTCGGGGACACCGGGGAGCTGTTTTTT. Protein: CASSPVGDTGELFF.

As concerns this clonotype: A read error is the likely source, as a far larger clone sits one nucleotide away. V usage is TRBV6-2 or TRBV6-3 and J usage is TRBJ2-1, with D unresolved. The CDR3 sequence is 13 residues long. CDR1 is MNHEY, CDR2 SVGEGT, per germline. With 2 bases removed from V and 6 bases from J, the gap between germline ends came to 8 bases. CDR3 residues: CASSYGPSNEQFF. For the CDR3, the DNA is TGTGCCAGCAGTTACGGGCCTAGCAATGAGCAGTTCTTC.

At least ten counts were recorded for this clonotype. V and J are TRBV20-1 and TRBJ1-5; D gene ambiguous. The V gene lost 5 bases and the J gene lost 0 bases, with 8 bases spanning the gap. The germline CDR1 and CDR2 sequences are DFQATT and SNEGSKA (reference sequence). The length of the CDR3 is 13 residues. The CDR3 sequence is CSAGLFSNQPQHF. The CDR3 DNA sequence: TGCAGTGCTGGACTGTTTAGCAATCAGCCCCAGCATTTT.

The V and J genes are TRBV18 and TRBJ2-1, with 16 nucleotides matching TRBD2. The V gene's germline CDR1 is KGHSH and CDR2 LQKENI. Trimming removed 3 bases from V and 1 base from J; junction bases left unmatched: 3. The CDR3 spans 18 residues. This CDR3 reads CASSPVGLAGGSYNEQFF. CDR3 DNA: TGTGCCAGCTCACCTGTGGGACTAGCGGGAGGGTCCTACAATGAGCAGTTCTTC.

The chain couples TRBV18 to TRBJ1-2; a possible D gene is TRBD1 (6 bases). The germline V gene has CDR1 KGHSH and CDR2 LQKENI. This CDR3 spans 17 amino acids. Trimming took 5 bases from V and 0 from J, leaving 19 bases between them. The CDR3 bases are TGTGCCAGCTCAAGGGCAGCCGGGACAACTACTAACTATGGCTACACCTTC. Its translation is CASSRAAGTTTNYGYTF.

The sample holds many counts of this clonotype. The V and J genes are TRBV5-6 and TRBJ1-4; 10 bases are shared with TRBD1. CDR1 SGHDT and CDR2 YYEEEE come from the germline V gene. V trimming: 3 bases; J trimming: 3 bases; junction bases outside the gene matches: 8. This CDR3 contains 17 residues. The CDR3: CASSSGQGGAPNEKLFF. The DNA of the CDR3 is TGTGCCAGCAGCTCCGGACAGGGGGGAGCCCCTAATGAAAAACTGTTTTTT.